The 10 T cell receptor beta chains reported below all come from one sample, sequenced in a study of cytomegalovirus exposure and HLA in healthy donors. 60 Vbeta and 13 Jbeta primers were used in PCR. Assay: immunoSEQ multiplex PCR; the TCRdb copy retains only in-frame clones and omits some. Of over 100,000 clones listed, around 80% are singletons. The sequenced sample was PBMCs. The receptors originated from a young man in good health and CMV-seropositive.

The chain carries TRBV4-1 and TRBJ1-4; maybe TRBD1 (5 bases). Germline-derived CDR1 and CDR2 are MGHRA and YSYEKL. CDR3 size: 17 residues. Trimming removed 6 bases at V and 0 bases at J, with 17 bases between. CDR3 residues: CASSQPRGVPTNEKLFF. The CDR3 nucleotides read TGCGCCAGCAGTCAACCCCGGGGGGTTCCAACTAATGAAAAACTGTTTTTT.

The CDR3 DNA sequence: TGTGCCAGTAGTATAAGGAGCGCCGGAAGCTCCTATAATTCACCCCTCCACTTT. It is translated as CASSIRSAGSSYNSPLHF. This chain uses TRBV19 with TRBJ1-6, with no clear D. In germline, CDR1 is LNHDA, CDR2 SQIVND (reference sequence). The V end was cut by 2 bases, the J end by 0 bases, with 14 bases between. This CDR3 has 18 amino acids.

This clone was recorded at least ten times. The CDR3 region is CASTPPGGGTGELFF. The CDR3 coding sequence is TGTGCCAGCACCCCCCCCGGGGGTGGCACCGGGGAGCTGTTTTTT. The chain recombines TRBV28 with TRBJ2-2; maybe TRBD2 (6 bases). The ends were cut back, 7 bases at V and 4 bases at J, with 16 bases in the middle. The germline gives CDR1 MDHEN, CDR2 SYDVKM. The CDR3 spans 15 residues.

This chain joins TRBV7-9 and TRBJ2-5; perhaps TRBD1 as D (5 bases). This CDR3 region has 16 residues. Trimming stripped 3 bases from V and 0 bases from J, with 14 bases between. From germline, CDR1 is SEHNR and CDR2 FQNEAQ (reference sequence). CDR3 protein: CASSFPSTVYQETQYF. The CDR3 nucleotides read TGTGCCAGCAGCTTCCCTTCGACAGTCTACCAAGAGACCCAGTACTTC.

This clone came up a few times. The rearrangement joins TRBV28 to TRBJ2-7, with 8 bases fitting TRBD1. This CDR3 comprises 13 residues. V lost 9 bases to trimming and J lost 5 bases; unmatched junction nucleotides: 9. The germline V gene encodes CDR1 MDHEN and CDR2 SYDVKM. CDR3 residues: CASWTGTLNEQYF. CDR3 DNA: TGTGCCAGTTGGACAGGGACCCTGAACGAGCAGTACTTC.

This chain uses TRBV29-1 with TRBJ2-2; D may be TRBD2 (7 bases). The germline V gene encodes CDR1 SQVTM and CDR2 ANQGSEA. This CDR3 region has 14 residues. V lost 7 bases to trimming and J lost 5 bases, with 17 bases between them. As DNA, the CDR3 is TGCAGCGCCCGGACTAGGGGGTCGACCGGGGAGCTGTTTTTT. Protein sequence: CSARTRGSTGELFF.

The chain is built from TRBV25-1 and TRBJ2-3; 7 positions agree with TRBD1. V lost 8 bases, J lost 5 bases, and 7 bases stayed unmatched. In germline, CDR1 is MGHDK, CDR2 SYGVNS. This CDR3 is 13 amino acids long. CDR3 bases: TGTGCCAGCCGAGGACAGGCCGGAGATACGCAGTATTTT. It encodes CASRGQAGDTQYF.

The chain recombines TRBV5-1 with TRBJ2-2; D remains unclear. V was shortened by 3 bases and J by 7 bases, with 13 bases between the two germline ends. Germline V gene data show CDR1 as SGHRS and CDR2 as YFSETQ. The CDR3 consists of 14 residues. The CDR3: CASSSYRSGGELFF. In nucleotides, the CDR3 is TGCGCCAGCAGCTCTTATCGATCGGGCGGGGAGCTGTTTTTT.

The rearrangement links TRBV6-6 to TRBJ1-5; perhaps TRBD1 as D (6 bases). The CDR3 contains 13 residues. V shed 6 bases and J shed 2 bases, with 8 bases lying between them. Germline values: CDR1 MNHNY, CDR2 SVGAGI (reference sequence). The CDR3 DNA reads as TGTGCCAGCAGACAGGGACGCAATCAGCCCCAGCATTTT. Its protein is CASRQGRNQPQHF.

V is TRBV21-1 and J is TRBJ2-1; no DNA check was done on the table's D call, TRBD1. TRBV21-1 is a listed pseudogene. This CDR3 region has 13 residues. The CDR3 bases are TGTGCCAGCTCTACTTACAGGGAGAATGAGCAGTTCTTC. It codes for CASSTYRENEQFF.